What follows is one T cell receptor beta chain and its context. In TCRdb, the RT-PCR reads were re-called with MiXCR into one record per CDR3 protein. The sample consists of hundreds of thousands of distinct CDR3 sequences, 14% of them appearing once. Germline assignment: CDR1 LGHDT and CDR2 YNNKEL (reference sequence). Trimming cost V 4 bases and J 9 bases; bases outside gene matches: 6. This CDR3 spans 15 amino acids. Sequenced material: memory CD4+ T cells from blood. The chain recombines TRBV3-1 with TRBJ2-1, with TRBD2 matching 13 bases. The sequence was collected from a female donor in good health, serving as a healthy control. The DNA for the CDR3 is TGTGCCAGCAGCCGGGGGACTAGCGGGACACTTGAGCAGTTCTTC. Encoded protein: CASSRGTSGTLEQFF.